Below are 22 T cell receptor beta chains sequenced from a single sample in a study of cytomegalovirus exposure and HLA in healthy donors. The study ran its PCR with 60 Vbeta and 13 Jbeta primers. Assay: immunoSEQ multiplex PCR; the TCRdb copy retains only in-frame clones and omits some. The specimen's table records under 150,000 clones. Sequenced sample: PBMCs. The receptors derive from a woman aged 40 to 49 in good health and CMV-seronegative.

The J gene is TRBJ2-2, the V gene TRBV19; 8 positions agree with TRBD2. Germline assignment: CDR1 LNHDA and CDR2 SQIVND (reference sequence). Trimming cost V 3 bases and J 3 bases; bases outside gene matches: 9. The CDR3 extends over 17 amino acids. The CDR3 loop reads CASSIPRSGGYTGELFF. The CDR3 DNA sequence: TGTGCCAGTAGTATCCCGAGGAGCGGGGGTTACACCGGGGAGCTGTTTTTT.

The chain uses TRBV19 and TRBJ1-2; a possible D gene is TRBD1 (6 bases). The V gene lost 6 bases and the J gene lost 5 bases, with 10 bases spanning the gap. This CDR3 is 12 amino acids long. Germline-derived CDR1 and CDR2 are LNHDA and SQIVND (reference sequence). CDR3 in amino acids: CASRGGVYGYTF. The CDR3 DNA follows: TGTGCCAGTAGAGGGGGGGTATATGGCTACACCTTC.

The V gene is TRBV27, the J gene TRBJ2-7; 8 bases fit TRBD2. Germline V gene lookup returns CDR1 MNHEY and CDR2 SMNVEV (reference sequence). This CDR3 is built from 14 residues. J was trimmed by 3 bases and V by 3 bases; bases with no gene match: 4. Here the CDR3 DNA reads TGTGCCAGCAGTTTCCGGGAGGGGAGCTACGAGCAGTACTTC. Amino acids: CASSFREGSYEQYF.

The rearrangement links TRBV25-1 to TRBJ1-4; 7 bases match TRBD1. Germline V gene data show CDR1 as MGHDK and CDR2 as SYGVNS. The junction had 6 bases not matched to a gene; V was cut back by 0 bases and J by 5 bases. The CDR3 spans 16 residues. CDR3 in amino acids: CASSEYPQGWNEKLFF. CDR3 coding DNA: TGTGCCAGCAGTGAATATCCACAGGGGTGGAATGAAAAACTGTTTTTT. Based on the CDR3 plus reference TRBV25-1 and TRBJ1-4, the full variable domain is EADIYQTPRYLVIGTGKKITLECSQTMGHDKMYWYQQDPGMELHLIHYSYGVNSTEKGDLSSESTVSRIRTEHFPLTLESARPSHTSQYLCASSEYPQGWNEKLFFGSGTQLSVL.

This rearrangement joins TRBV11-2 to TRBJ2-1; TRBD2 agrees at 11 bases. The CDR3 runs 17 residues. Germline V gene lookup returns CDR1 SGHAT and CDR2 FQNNGV. With V trimmed by 1 base and J by 6 bases, 8 bases remained unmatched. CDR3 nucleotide sequence: TGTGCCAGCAGCTTAGGGGTAGCGGGGGGGGCCATCAATGAGCAGTTCTTC. Translating it yields CASSLGVAGGAINEQFF.

The V gene is TRBV5-6, the J gene TRBJ1-1; 7 bases map to TRBD1. The V gene end was trimmed by 3 bases and the J gene end by 1 base; junction bases not matched to a gene: 0. Germline V CDR1 and CDR2: SGHDT, YYEEEE. The CDR3 runs to 13 residues. The CDR3 DNA is TGTGCCAGCAGCTGGGACAGGAACACTGAAGCTTTCTTT. Amino acids: CASSWDRNTEAFF.

CDR3 DNA: TGTGCCAGCAGGTTCCTAACAGGGGAGGTCACCGGGGAGCTGTTTTTT. Amino acids: CASRFLTGEVTGELFF. This chain connects TRBV5-6 to TRBJ2-2, with a possible D match to TRBD1 (7 bases). Germline V gene lookup returns CDR1 SGHDT and CDR2 YYEEEE. The CDR3 sequence is 16 residues long. Trimming pared 5 bases from V and 4 bases from J, leaving 18 bases between.

J is TRBJ1-6 and V is TRBV6-6, with a possible D match to TRBD1 (6 bases). V was shortened by 0 bases and J by 9 bases, with 12 bases between the two germline ends. CDR3 length equals 15 residues. Germline V gene data show CDR1 as MNHNY and CDR2 as SVGAGI (reference sequence). The CDR3 nucleotides read TGTGCCAGCAGTTACTCAGTGAGGGGGGGTTCACCCCTCCACTTT. Translating it yields CASSYSVRGGSPLHF.

This chain connects TRBV5-6 to TRBJ1-1; D unclear. CDR3 size: 14 residues. Between the trimmed V and J ends, which lost 0 bases and 2 bases, there was a span of 8 bases. CDR1 SGHDT and CDR2 YYEEEE come from the germline V gene. CDR3 residues: CASSLGRTNTEAFF. The CDR3 DNA reads TGTGCCAGCAGCTTGGGACGGACTAACACTGAAGCTTTCTTT.

This chain joins TRBV4-2 and TRBJ2-7; D is perhaps TRBD2 (5 bases). Deletions cut 0 bases from V and 5 bases from J, with 14 bases between. Germline CDR1 is LGHNA and CDR2 is YNFKEQ. The CDR3 has 15 amino acids. CDR3 residues: CASSQDGYGRDEQYF. In DNA, the CDR3 is TGTGCCAGCAGCCAAGATGGTTACGGGCGGGACGAGCAGTACTTC.

The genes are TRBV18 and TRBJ1-1; 8 bases map to TRBD1. CDR1 is KGHSH, CDR2 LQKENI, per germline. With 4 bases clipped from V and 12 bases from J, the junction kept 10 bases outside the gene matches. The CDR3 has 13 residues. CDR3 sequence: CASSQDRDRKTFF. The CDR3 region has the DNA TGTGCCAGCTCACAAGACCGGGACAGGAAAACTTTCTTT. The whole variable domain, filled in from reference TRBV18 and TRBJ1-1, reads NAGVMQNPRHLVRRRGQEARLRCSPMKGHSHVYWYRQLPEEGLKFMVYLQKENIIDESGMPKERFSAEFPKEGPSILRIQQVVRGDSAAYFCASSQDRDRKTFFGQGTRLTVV.

The chain uses TRBV6-1 and TRBJ1-2; 7 nucleotides line up with TRBD1. The CDR3 totals 15 residues. CDR1 is MNHNS and CDR2 is SASEGT in the germline V gene. V lost 3 bases to trimming and J lost 8 bases; unmatched junction nucleotides: 12. The CDR3 protein is CASSDSRTGPSGYTF. The CDR3 DNA is TGTGCCAGCAGTGACTCTAGGACAGGACCTTCGGGCTACACCTTC.

The gene calls are TRBV7-2 and TRBJ2-7; TRBD2 matches 10 bases. The CDR3 runs 16 residues. The V gene end was trimmed by 5 bases and the J gene end by 0 bases; junction bases not matched to a gene: 7. Germline CDR1 is SGHTA and CDR2 is FQGNSA. This chain's CDR3 is CASSPNGLAVSYEQYF. CDR3 coding DNA: TGTGCCAGCAGCCCAAATGGACTAGCGGTCTCCTACGAGCAGTACTTC.

V is TRBV14 and J is TRBJ1-1; D perhaps matches TRBD1 (5 bases). The germline V gene has CDR1 SGHDN and CDR2 FVKESK. V lost 2 bases and J lost 6, with 10 bases in between. This CDR3 spans 13 amino acids. The DNA of the CDR3 is TGTGCCAGCAGCCAACAGGGCACCCCTGAAGCTTTCTTT. Its protein product is CASSQQGTPEAFF.

The J gene is TRBJ1-2, the V gene TRBV5-6; D may be TRBD1 (6 bases). The germline V gene has CDR1 SGHDT and CDR2 YYEEEE. V was trimmed by 0 bases and J by 7 bases, leaving 13 bases between them. CDR3 length: 14 residues. The CDR3 is CASSLAQGSGGYTF. CDR3 nucleotides: TGTGCCAGCAGCTTGGCACAGGGTTCGGGTGGCTACACCTTC.

The V gene is TRBV7-2, the J gene TRBJ1-5, with TRBD1 identical over 10 bases. Germline V gene lookup returns CDR1 SGHTA and CDR2 FQGNSA. The ends lost 6 bases at V and 2 bases at J; junction bases unmatched: 4. The CDR3 runs to 15 residues. This CDR3 reads CASRTGTGGNQPQHF. Here the CDR3 DNA reads TGTGCCAGCAGAACCGGGACAGGGGGCAATCAGCCCCAGCATTTT.

This sequence joins TRBV5-6 and TRBJ1-4; 10 positions agree with TRBD1. Trimming took 3 bases from V and 8 from J; bases not matched to a gene: 10. Germline CDR1 reads SGHDT; CDR2 reads YYEEEE. The CDR3 covers 16 residues. CDR3 DNA sequence: TGTGCCAGCAGCTCCCCCAGACAGGGGGCGCGGGAAAAACTGTTTTTT. This sequence encodes CASSSPRQGAREKLFF.

V and J are TRBV12-5 and TRBJ2-1, with TRBD2 as a possible D gene (5 bases). Germline V gives CDR1 LGHNT, CDR2 FRNRAP. V was clipped by 4 bases and J by 4 bases, with 17 bases between them. The CDR3 is made up of 16 amino acids. This chain's CDR3 is CASGSGLFLPYNEQFF. DNA of the CDR3: TGTGCTAGTGGTTCTGGACTGTTCTTACCATACAATGAGCAGTTCTTC.

V and J are TRBV9 and TRBJ2-3; possibly TRBD2 for D (6 bases). From germline, CDR1 is SGDLS and CDR2 YYNGEE. V lost 3 bases, J lost 2 bases, and 13 bases lay in between. This CDR3 comprises 15 residues. CDR3 sequence reads: CASSADTSPTDTQYF. DNA for the CDR3: TGTGCCAGCAGCGCCGATACTAGCCCCACAGATACGCAGTATTTT.

As regards this clone: This sample includes further DNA sequences coding for the same CDR3. The chain is built from TRBV4-2 and TRBJ1-1, with a tentative D call TRBD1 (6 bases). CDR3 length equals 14 residues. Germline CDR1 and CDR2: LGHNA and YNFKEQ. V lost 2 bases and J lost 1, with 8 bases in between. CDR3 in amino acids: CASSQQGTNTEAFF. The DNA of the CDR3 is TGTGCCAGCAGCCAACAGGGGACGAACACTGAAGCTTTCTTT.

As DNA, the CDR3 is TGCGCCAGCAGCCGCCAGTTGGGGAGCAGCACCTACGAGCAGTACTTC. It specifies CASSRQLGSSTYEQYF. The J gene is TRBJ2-7, the V gene TRBV4-3; D might be TRBD2 (5 bases). The length of the CDR3 is 16 residues. Germline CDR1 and CDR2: LGHNA and YSLEER. V lost 4 bases, J lost 2 bases, and 18 bases lay in between.

The genes are TRBV9 and TRBJ2-3; D possibly corresponds to TRBD2 (5 bases). The ends were cut back, 3 bases at V and 4 bases at J, with 15 bases in the middle. This CDR3 region has 15 residues. Germline lookup yields CDR1 SGDLS and CDR2 YYNGEE. The CDR3 DNA is TGTGCCAGCAGCGGACTAAAACTAGTAGCAGATACGCAGTATTTT. Translating it yields CASSGLKLVADTQYF. Full variable domain (remainder filled in from reference TRBV9 and TRBJ2-3): DSGVTQTPKHLITATGQRVTLRCSPRSGDLSVYWYQQSLDQGLQFLIQYYNGEERAKGNILERFSAQQFPDLHSELNLSSLELGDSALYFCASSGLKLVADTQYFGPGTRLTVL.